These 30 T cell receptor beta chains were all obtained from the same sample, sequenced in a study of PD-1 blockade in classical Hodgkin lymphoma. Only in-frame clones appear in the TCRdb table, and some are missing; sequencing was by immunoSEQ multiplex PCR. The sample yields about 61,000 clones, 80% to 90% seen once. Patients all relapsed after autologous stem cell transplantation, and there was variation in brentuximab vedotin exposure. Sample: peripheral blood mononuclear cells (PBMCs), taken at baseline. The receptors come from a human donor with classical Hodgkin lymphoma.

About this clone: Germline is not matched at one junction end, which may reflect a read error. The J gene is TRBJ1-2, the V gene TRBV5-1; 7 bases are a match to TRBD1. The CDR3 has 11 amino acids. Germline lookup yields CDR1 SGHRS and CDR2 YFSETQ. The CDR3 bases are TGCGCCAGCAGCTTTGGGGACAGCCTTCTCTTC. Its protein product is CASSFGDSLLF. The complete variable domain, with remaining parts taken from reference TRBV5-1 and TRBJ1-2, reads KAGVTQTPRYLIKTRGQQVTLSCSPISGHRSVSWYQQTPGQGLQFLFEYFSETQRNKGNFPGRFSGRQFSNSRSEMNVSTLELGDSALYLCASSFGDSLLFGSGTRLTVV.

The V call is TRBV2, the J call TRBJ1-1; D is unresolved. Between the trimmed V and J ends, which lost 2 bases and 6 bases, there was a span of 7 bases. The CDR3 is 12 amino acids. Per germline, CDR1 SNHLY and CDR2 FYNNEI. CDR3 bases: TGTGCCAGCAGTGAATTTGGGTCTGAAGCTTTCTTT. It encodes CASSEFGSEAFF. Filled out from reference TRBV2 and TRBJ1-1, the complete variable domain reads EPEVTQTPSHQVTQMGQEVILRCVPISNHLYFYWYRQILGQKVEFLVSFYNNEISEKSEIFDDQFSVERPDGSNFTLKIRSTKLEDSAMYFCASSEFGSEAFFGQGTRLTVV.

This chain uses TRBV18 with TRBJ1-2; TRBD1 matches at 7 bases. The CDR3 is 14 amino acids. CDR1 is KGHSH, CDR2 LQKENI, per germline. Unmatched junction bases numbered 4, after V lost 5 bases and J lost 1 base. Here the CDR3 DNA reads TGTGCCAGCTCAATTACAGGGGATAACTATGGCTACACCTTC. Residues: CASSITGDNYGYTF. Based on the CDR3 plus reference TRBV18 and TRBJ1-2, the full variable domain is NAGVMQNPRHLVRRRGQEARLRCSPMKGHSHVYWYRQLPEEGLKFMVYLQKENIIDESGMPKERFSAEFPKEGPSILRIQQVVRGDSAAYFCASSITGDNYGYTFGSGTRLTVV.

The chain combines TRBV2 with TRBJ1-1, with D unclear. Germline lookup yields CDR1 SNHLY and CDR2 FYNNEI. This CDR3 spans 14 amino acids. Trimming cost V 8 bases and J 1 base, with 14 bases left between them. The CDR3 DNA sequence: TGTGCCAGCCCGCTCCGCCGGGAGAACACTGAAGCTTTCTTT. Amino acids: CASPLRRENTEAFF.

This clone has a single count. This rearrangement joins TRBV27 to TRBJ2-1, with 14 positions matching TRBD2. With 4 bases clipped from V and 8 bases from J, the junction kept 7 bases outside the gene matches. Germline CDR1 is MNHEY and CDR2 is SMNVEV (reference sequence). CDR3 length: 16 amino acids. The CDR3: CASSSLTSGGVDEQFF. The CDR3 DNA reads TGTGCCAGCAGTTCCCTGACTAGCGGGGGGGTAGATGAGCAGTTCTTC.

J is TRBJ1-2 and V is TRBV28, with 9 bases fitting TRBD1. CDR1 is MDHEN, CDR2 SYDVKM, per germline. With 8 bases clipped from V and 8 bases from J, the junction kept 9 bases outside the gene matches. The CDR3 is 13 residues long. In DNA, the CDR3 is TGTGCCAGCTCGGGACAGGGATGGTTAGGCTACACCTTC. It specifies CASSGQGWLGYTF.

This clone has only a few counts. The rearrangement links TRBV14 to TRBJ1-6; D uncertain. The CDR3 sequence is 12 residues long. CDR1 and CDR2 from the germline V gene are SGHDN and FVKESK. Trimming pared 4 bases from V and 11 bases from J, leaving 9 bases between. The CDR3 spells CASSPKGPPLHF. The DNA for the CDR3 is TGTGCCAGCAGCCCCAAAGGTCCACCCCTCCACTTT.

The chain joins TRBV2 to TRBJ2-2, with TRBD1 as a possible D gene (6 bases). The CDR3 has 13 residues. Germline values: CDR1 SNHLY, CDR2 FYNNEI. Trimming left V 11 bases short and J 7 bases short, with 17 bases between. The CDR3 DNA sequence: TGTGCCGGTTCCCAGGGGCAGGGCGGGGAGCTGTTTTTT. Translation: CAGSQGQGGELFF.

This chain uses TRBV19 with TRBJ1-5; maybe TRBD1 (5 bases). Trimming cost V 3 bases and J 5 bases, with 17 bases left between them. This CDR3 is 16 amino acids long. Germline CDR1 is LNHDA and CDR2 is SQIVND (reference sequence). CDR3: CASSIEDTPGDQPQHF. DNA of the CDR3: TGTGCCAGTAGTATTGAGGACACCCCGGGGGATCAGCCCCAGCATTTT.

The V call is TRBV7-2, the J call TRBJ2-6; possibly TRBD1 for D (6 bases). Trimming shortened V by 7 bases and J by 0 bases, and 19 bases separated the two germline ends. The germline V gene encodes CDR1 SGHTA and CDR2 FQGNSA. The CDR3 spans 18 residues. CDR3 protein: CASTPWGQRTSGANVLTF. As DNA, the CDR3 is TGTGCCAGCACCCCATGGGGGCAGAGAACCTCTGGGGCCAACGTCCTGACTTTC.

V usage is TRBV6-5 and J usage is TRBJ2-1, with D unresolved. CDR3 size: 13 residues. V gave up 8 bases and J gave up 4 bases, with 12 bases separating them. Germline V gene data show CDR1 as MNHEY and CDR2 as SVGAGI. CDR3 DNA sequence: TGTGCCAGCCGGCCGTCCGAGTACAATGAGCAGTTCTTC. Translation gives CASRPSEYNEQFF.

The rearrangement links TRBV14 to TRBJ2-5; D is ambiguous. The length of the CDR3 is 13 residues. Germline-derived CDR1 and CDR2 are SGHDN and FVKESK. Deletions cut 4 bases from V and 2 bases from J, with 8 bases between. The CDR3 sequence: CASSPRMQETQYF. The DNA for the CDR3 is TGTGCCAGCAGCCCGAGGATGCAAGAGACCCAGTACTTC.

V usage is TRBV4-1 and J usage is TRBJ2-3, with 8 bases that match TRBD1. V lost 2 bases and J lost 3; bases outside the gene matches: 4. Germline V gives CDR1 MGHRA, CDR2 YSYEKL. The CDR3 has 15 amino acids. DNA for the CDR3: TGCGCCAGCAGCCAACCGGGACAGGCTACAGATACGCAGTATTTT. It encodes CASSQPGQATDTQYF.

The rearrangement links TRBV2 to TRBJ2-5; no reliable D call. The V gene lost 7 bases and the J gene lost 0 bases, with 6 bases spanning the gap. Germline V gene sequence: CDR1 SNHLY, CDR2 FYNNEI. The CDR3 loop spans 12 amino acids. The CDR3 DNA is TGTGCCAGCATGCAGCACCAAGAGACCCAGTACTTC. Translation: CASMQHQETQYF.

The rearrangement joins TRBV18 to TRBJ1-4; TRBD1 might be the D (6 bases). Germline lookup yields CDR1 KGHSH and CDR2 LQKENI. The CDR3 spans 14 residues. Trimming took 7 bases from V and 8 from J, leaving 17 bases between them. Here the CDR3 reads CASFRSEGGEKLFF. The CDR3 DNA sequence: TGTGCCAGCTTTCGGTCGGAGGGGGGAGAAAAACTGTTTTTT.

The chain is built from TRBV30 and TRBJ2-1; 8 nucleotides align to TRBD2. Germline V gene sequence: CDR1 GTSNPN, CDR2 SVGIG (reference sequence). J gave up 8 bases and V 8 bases, and 11 bases lay outside the gene matches. The CDR3 runs 13 residues. The CDR3 DNA reads TGTGCCGAAGATACCGGGGGGGCCGATGAGCAGTTCTTC. Translation: CAEDTGGADEQFF.

This clone has only one observation. The rearrangement uses TRBV15 and TRBJ2-7, with 8 bases matching TRBD1. In germline, CDR1 is LNHNV, CDR2 YYDKDF (reference sequence). This CDR3 has 15 residues. The V segment lost 0 bases and the J segment 0 bases; nucleotides outside the gene matches: 1. As DNA, the CDR3 is TGTGCCACCAGCAGAGAAGGGACAGGCTCCTACGAGCAGTACTTC. It is translated as CATSREGTGSYEQYF. The variable domain in full, completed from reference TRBV15 and TRBJ2-7, reads DAMVIQNPRYQVTQFGKPVTLSCSQTLNHNVMYWYQQKSSQAPKLLFHYYDKDFNNEADTPDNFQSRRPNTSFCFLDIRSPGLGDTAMYLCATSREGTGSYEQYFGPGTRLTVT.

The chain couples TRBV28 to TRBJ1-1; D remains ambiguous. Trimming took off 3 bases at V and 1 base at J, with 6 bases between the two ends. Germline V gene data show CDR1 as MDHEN and CDR2 as SYDVKM. The CDR3 contains 13 residues. CDR3 nucleotides: TGTGCCAGCAGTTTTATCAGGAACACTGAAGCTTTCTTT. Its translation: CASSFIRNTEAFF.

This clone has only a few counts. V usage is TRBV18 and J usage is TRBJ1-1; no clear D. The V end was cut by 3 bases, the J end by 1 base, with 9 bases between. The germline gives CDR1 KGHSH, CDR2 LQKENI. This CDR3 contains 14 residues. The CDR3 DNA sequence: TGTGCCAGCTCACCTTTAGACAAGAACACTGAAGCTTTCTTT. Encoded protein: CASSPLDKNTEAFF.

This chain uses TRBV7-9 with TRBJ2-1, with no clear D. V lost 5 bases and J 8 bases, leaving 22 bases between the germline ends. Germline V gene sequence: CDR1 SEHNR, CDR2 FQNEAQ (reference sequence). The CDR3 has 16 amino acids. CDR3 sequence: CASSQAQSRRSDEQFF. The CDR3 nucleotides read TGTGCCAGCAGCCAAGCCCAGTCAAGGCGGTCGGATGAGCAGTTCTTC.

The chain has TRBV19 and TRBJ2-7; weak D call: TRBD1 (5 bases). The CDR3 has 15 amino acids. Trimming pared 3 bases from V and 6 bases from J, leaving 18 bases between. Per the germline V gene, CDR1 is LNHDA and CDR2 is SQIVND (reference sequence). CDR3 sequence reads: CASSIKGASAGEQYF. As DNA, the CDR3 is TGTGCCAGTAGTATTAAAGGGGCTAGTGCTGGCGAGCAGTACTTC.

V usage is TRBV9 and J usage is TRBJ1-2, with D maybe TRBD1 (5 bases). V lost 4 bases, J lost 4 bases, and 20 bases lay in between. CDR1 and CDR2 from the germline V gene are SGDLS and YYNGEE. This CDR3 has 16 residues. For the CDR3, the DNA is TGTGCCAGCAGCATACCCCGGGACTCACCTCCCTATGGCTACACCTTC. Translation gives CASSIPRDSPPYGYTF.

The chain recombines TRBV4-2 with TRBJ2-7, with 11 nucleotides matching TRBD2. The CDR3 totals 15 residues. Germline V gives CDR1 LGHNA, CDR2 YNFKEQ. The ends lost 0 bases at V and 7 bases at J; junction bases unmatched: 5. CDR3 in amino acids: CASSQEIAGGQEQYF. For the CDR3, the DNA is TGTGCCAGCAGCCAAGAAATAGCGGGGGGGCAAGAGCAGTACTTC.

J is TRBJ2-3 and V is TRBV7-9; TRBD2 aligns across 10 bases. Germline CDR1 reads SEHNR; CDR2 reads FQNEAQ (reference sequence). Trimming removed 5 bases from V and 0 bases from J; junction bases left unmatched: 11. This CDR3 is built from 18 residues. The CDR3 sequence: CASSPRTSGLISTDTQYF. The DNA of the CDR3 is TGTGCCAGCAGCCCCCGGACTAGCGGACTAATTAGCACAGATACGCAGTATTTT.

This sequence joins TRBV15 and TRBJ1-5; D may be TRBD1 (6 bases). The CDR3 sequence is 16 residues long. CDR1 and CDR2 from the germline V gene are LNHNV and YYDKDF (reference sequence). Trimming stripped 0 bases from V and 6 bases from J, with 15 bases between. The CDR3 bases are TGTGCCACCAGCAGAGATCTGTCAGGGGATGGTCAGCCCCAGCATTTT. Translation: CATSRDLSGDGQPQHF. Full variable domain (missing parts from reference TRBV15 and TRBJ1-5): DAMVIQNPRYQVTQFGKPVTLSCSQTLNHNVMYWYQQKSSQAPKLLFHYYDKDFNNEADTPDNFQSRRPNTSFCFLDIRSPGLGDTAMYLCATSRDLSGDGQPQHFGDGTRLSIL.

This chain connects TRBV10-1 to TRBJ2-7; D ambiguous. V was pared by 3 bases and J by 5 bases, with 11 bases between. From germline, CDR1 is WNHNN and CDR2 SYGVQD (reference sequence). This CDR3 is 13 amino acids long. The DNA of the CDR3 is TGCGCCAGCAGTGAATTCACCTGGAACGAGCAGTACTTC. This translates into CASSEFTWNEQYF.

V usage is TRBV5-1 and J usage is TRBJ2-5, with TRBD1 matching 9 bases. This CDR3 has 14 residues. The V gene end was trimmed by 4 bases and the J gene end by 5 bases; junction bases not matched to a gene: 6. Looked up from germline, CDR1 is SGHRS and CDR2 is YFSETQ. As DNA, the CDR3 is TGCGCCAGCAGCGCCCCGACAGGGGGTGAGACCCAGTACTTC. It yields the protein CASSAPTGGETQYF.

The CDR3 is CASSLNPGSDTQYF. The CDR3 DNA reads TGCGCCAGCAGCTTGAATCCAGGGAGCGATACGCAGTATTTT. The V gene is TRBV5-1, the J gene TRBJ2-3; D tentatively fits TRBD1 or TRBD2 (5 bases each). The CDR3 has 14 amino acids. Trimming removed 1 base from V and 6 bases from J, with 12 bases in between. The germline V gene encodes CDR1 SGHRS and CDR2 YFSETQ.

The V call is TRBV28, the J call TRBJ1-2, with 7 nucleotides matching TRBD1. This CDR3 has 14 residues. Germline-derived CDR1 and CDR2 are MDHEN and SYDVKM. Trimming removed 6 bases from V and 4 bases from J; junction bases left unmatched: 8. The CDR3 nucleotides are TGTGCCAGCAGCGGAGGGGGCCAGGGCTATGGCTACACCTTC. This sequence encodes CASSGGGQGYGYTF.

This rearrangement joins TRBV7-9 to TRBJ2-1; 7 positions agree with TRBD2. V lost 5 bases and J lost 4; bases outside the gene matches: 2. The V gene's germline CDR1 is SEHNR and CDR2 FQNEAQ (reference sequence). The CDR3 runs to 13 residues. The CDR3 coding sequence is TGTGCCAGCAGCGACGGGGGGTACAATGAGCAGTTCTTC. This encodes CASSDGGYNEQFF.